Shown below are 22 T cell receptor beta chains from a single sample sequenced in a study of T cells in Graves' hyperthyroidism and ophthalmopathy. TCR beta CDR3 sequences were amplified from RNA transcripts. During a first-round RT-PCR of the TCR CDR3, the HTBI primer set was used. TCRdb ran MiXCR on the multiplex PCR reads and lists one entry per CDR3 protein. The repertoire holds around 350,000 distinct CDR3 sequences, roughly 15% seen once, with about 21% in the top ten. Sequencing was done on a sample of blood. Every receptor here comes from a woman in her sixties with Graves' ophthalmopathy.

DNA of the CDR3: TGTGCCAGCAGGGGGACAGGGGCAGTTAGCACAGATACGCAGTATTTT. Its protein is CASRGTGAVSTDTQYF. The chain links TRBV6-1 to TRBJ2-3, with TRBD1 matching 10 bases. The CDR3 extends over 16 amino acids. The J segment lost 0 bases and the V segment lost 6 bases, leaving 6 bases of the junction unmatched. The V gene's germline CDR1 is MNHNS and CDR2 SASEGT.

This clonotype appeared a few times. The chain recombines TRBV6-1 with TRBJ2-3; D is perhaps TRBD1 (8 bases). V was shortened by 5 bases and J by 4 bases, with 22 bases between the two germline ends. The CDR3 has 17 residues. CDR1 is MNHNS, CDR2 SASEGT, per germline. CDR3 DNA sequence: TGTGCCAGCAGTTTCCTACAGGGGGGGATTGGTGCAGATACGCAGTATTTT. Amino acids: CASSFLQGGIGADTQYF.

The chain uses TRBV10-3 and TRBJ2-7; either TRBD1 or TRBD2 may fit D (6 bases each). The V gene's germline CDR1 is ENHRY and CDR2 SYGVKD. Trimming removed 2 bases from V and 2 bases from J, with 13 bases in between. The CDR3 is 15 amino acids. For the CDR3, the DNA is TGTGCCATCAGTGAGCAAGGGGGGCTCGCCTACGAGCAGTACTTC. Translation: CAISEQGGLAYEQYF.

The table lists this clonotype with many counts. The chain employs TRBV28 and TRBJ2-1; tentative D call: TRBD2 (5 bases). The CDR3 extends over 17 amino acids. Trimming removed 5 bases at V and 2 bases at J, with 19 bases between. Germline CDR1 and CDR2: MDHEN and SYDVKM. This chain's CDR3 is CASSRDARELAYNEQFF. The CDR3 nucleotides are TGTGCCAGCAGTCGAGACGCCCGGGAACTTGCCTACAATGAGCAGTTCTTC.

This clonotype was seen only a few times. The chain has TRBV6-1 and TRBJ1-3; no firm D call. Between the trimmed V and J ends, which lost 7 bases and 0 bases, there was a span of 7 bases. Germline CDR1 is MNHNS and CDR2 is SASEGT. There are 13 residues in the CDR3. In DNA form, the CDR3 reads TGTGCCAGCATCGAGAGCTCTGGAAACACCATATATTTT. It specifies CASIESSGNTIYF.

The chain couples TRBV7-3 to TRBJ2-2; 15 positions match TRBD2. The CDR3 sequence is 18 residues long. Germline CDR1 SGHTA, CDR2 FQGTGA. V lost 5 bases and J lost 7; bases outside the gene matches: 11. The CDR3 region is CASSLLGLAGGRGGELFF. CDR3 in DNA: TGTGCCAGCAGCCTCCTAGGACTAGCGGGAGGGCGGGGCGGGGAGCTGTTTTTT. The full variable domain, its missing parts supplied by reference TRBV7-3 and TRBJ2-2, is GAGVSQTPSNKVTEKGKYVELRCDPISGHTALYWYRQSLGQGPEFLIYFQGTGAADDSGLPNDRFFAVRPEGSVSTLKIQRTERGDSAVYLCASSLLGLAGGRGGELFFGEGSRLTVL.

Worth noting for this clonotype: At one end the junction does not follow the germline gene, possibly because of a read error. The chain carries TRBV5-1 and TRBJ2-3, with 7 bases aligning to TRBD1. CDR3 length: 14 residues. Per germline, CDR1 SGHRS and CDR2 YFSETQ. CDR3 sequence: CAGSFKGATDTQYF. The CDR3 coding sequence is TGCGCCGGCAGCTTCAAGGGGGCAACAGATACGCAGTATTTT.

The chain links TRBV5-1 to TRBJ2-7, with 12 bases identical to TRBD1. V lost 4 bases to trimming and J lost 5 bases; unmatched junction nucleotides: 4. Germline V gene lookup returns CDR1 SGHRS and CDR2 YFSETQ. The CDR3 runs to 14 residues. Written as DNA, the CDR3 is TGCGCCAGCAGCCAGGGACAGGGGGCCAACGAGCAGTACTTC. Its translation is CASSQGQGANEQYF.

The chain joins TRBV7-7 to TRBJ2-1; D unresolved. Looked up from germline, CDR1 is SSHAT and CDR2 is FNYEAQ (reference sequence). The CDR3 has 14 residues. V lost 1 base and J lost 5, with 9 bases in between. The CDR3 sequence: CASSLGVEDNEQFF. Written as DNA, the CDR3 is TGTGCCAGCAGCTTAGGGGTAGAGGACAATGAGCAGTTCTTC.

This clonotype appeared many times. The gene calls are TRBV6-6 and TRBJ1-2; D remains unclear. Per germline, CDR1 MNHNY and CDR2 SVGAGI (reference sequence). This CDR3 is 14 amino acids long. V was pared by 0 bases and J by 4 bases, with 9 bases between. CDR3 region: CASSYSKGIYGYTF. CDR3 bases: TGTGCCAGCAGTTACTCGAAAGGGATCTATGGCTACACCTTC.

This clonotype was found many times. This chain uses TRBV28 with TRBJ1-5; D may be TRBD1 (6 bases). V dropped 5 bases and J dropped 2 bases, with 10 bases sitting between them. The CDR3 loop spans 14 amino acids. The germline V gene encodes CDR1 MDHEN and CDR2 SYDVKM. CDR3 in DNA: TGTGCCAGCAGTGGGGGGGCCGGCAATCAGCCCCAGCATTTT. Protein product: CASSGGAGNQPQHF.

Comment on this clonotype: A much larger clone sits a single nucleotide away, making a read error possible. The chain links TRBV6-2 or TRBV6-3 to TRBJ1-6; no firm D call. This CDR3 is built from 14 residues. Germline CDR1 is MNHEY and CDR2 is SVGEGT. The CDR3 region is CASSRSAVGSPLRF. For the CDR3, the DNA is TGTGCCAGCAGTCGCAGCGCCGTAGGGTCACCCCTCCGCTTT.

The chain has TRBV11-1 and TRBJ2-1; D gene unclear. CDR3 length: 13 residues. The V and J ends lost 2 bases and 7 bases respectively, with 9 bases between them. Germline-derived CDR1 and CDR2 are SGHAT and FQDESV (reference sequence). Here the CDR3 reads CASSLSPSNEQFF. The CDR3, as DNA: TGTGCCAGCAGCTTATCCCCCTCGAATGAGCAGTTCTTC.

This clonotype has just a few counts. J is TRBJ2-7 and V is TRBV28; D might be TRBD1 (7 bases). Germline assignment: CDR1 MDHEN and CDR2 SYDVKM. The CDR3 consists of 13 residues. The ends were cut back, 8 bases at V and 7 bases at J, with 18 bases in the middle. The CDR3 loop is CASEGPGGHEQYF. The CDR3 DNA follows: TGTGCCAGCGAAGGACCAGGGGGGCATGAGCAGTACTTC.

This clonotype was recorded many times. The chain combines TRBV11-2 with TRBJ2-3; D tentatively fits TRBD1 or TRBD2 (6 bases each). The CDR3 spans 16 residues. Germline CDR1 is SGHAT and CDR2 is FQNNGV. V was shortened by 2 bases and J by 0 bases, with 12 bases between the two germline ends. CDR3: CASSLFGGHSTDTQYF. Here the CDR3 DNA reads TGTGCCAGCAGCTTATTCGGGGGCCATAGCACAGATACGCAGTATTTT.

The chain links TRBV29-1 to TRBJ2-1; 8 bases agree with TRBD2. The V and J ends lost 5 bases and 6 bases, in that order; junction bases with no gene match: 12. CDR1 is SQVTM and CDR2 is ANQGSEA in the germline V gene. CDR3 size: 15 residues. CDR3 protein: CSVLTRAGEVNEQFF. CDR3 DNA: TGCAGCGTTCTCACAAGAGCGGGAGAGGTCAATGAGCAGTTCTTC.

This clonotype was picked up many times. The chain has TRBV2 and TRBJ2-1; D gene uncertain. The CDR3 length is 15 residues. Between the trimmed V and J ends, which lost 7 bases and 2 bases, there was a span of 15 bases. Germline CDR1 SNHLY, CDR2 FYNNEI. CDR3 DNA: TGTGCCAGCACCCCCCGTGATCCCACCTACAATGAGCAGTTCTTC. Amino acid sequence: CASTPRDPTYNEQFF.

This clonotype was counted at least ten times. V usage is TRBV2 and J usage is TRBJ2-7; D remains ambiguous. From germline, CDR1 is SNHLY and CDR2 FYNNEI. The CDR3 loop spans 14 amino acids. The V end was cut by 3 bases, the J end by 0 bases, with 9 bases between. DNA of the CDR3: TGTGCCAGCAGTGAGGGCTTTAGCTCCTACGAGCAGTACTTC. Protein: CASSEGFSSYEQYF. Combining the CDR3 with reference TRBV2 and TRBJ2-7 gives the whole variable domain EPEVTQTPSHQVTQMGQEVILRCVPISNHLYFYWYRQILGQKVEFLVSFYNNEISEKSEIFDDQFSVERPDGSNFTLKIRSTKLEDSAMYFCASSEGFSSYEQYFGPGTRLTVT.

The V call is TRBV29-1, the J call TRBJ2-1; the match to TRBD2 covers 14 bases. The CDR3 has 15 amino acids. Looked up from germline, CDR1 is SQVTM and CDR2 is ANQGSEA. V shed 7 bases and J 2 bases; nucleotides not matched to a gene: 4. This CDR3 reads CSAGTSGSPYNEQFF. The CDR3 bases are TGCAGCGCCGGGACTAGCGGGAGCCCCTACAATGAGCAGTTCTTC.

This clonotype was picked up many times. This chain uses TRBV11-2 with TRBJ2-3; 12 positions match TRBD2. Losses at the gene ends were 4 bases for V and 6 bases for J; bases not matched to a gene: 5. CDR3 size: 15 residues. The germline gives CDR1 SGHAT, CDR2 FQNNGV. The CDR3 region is CASSSTSGSFDTQYF. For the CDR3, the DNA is TGTGCCAGCAGCTCGACTAGCGGGAGTTTCGATACGCAGTATTTT.

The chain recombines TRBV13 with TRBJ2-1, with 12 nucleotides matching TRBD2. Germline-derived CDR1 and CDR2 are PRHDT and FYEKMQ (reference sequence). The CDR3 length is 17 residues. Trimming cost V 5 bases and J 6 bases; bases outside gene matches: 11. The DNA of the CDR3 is TGTGCCAGCAGCCCCCGCCCTCTAGCGGGAGGGGCCAATGAGCAGTTCTTC. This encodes CASSPRPLAGGANEQFF.

The CDR3 sequence: CAWSVEMETQYF. CDR3 in DNA: TGTGCCTGGAGTGTGGAGATGGAGACCCAGTACTTC. The V gene is TRBV30, the J gene TRBJ2-5, with D uncertain. This CDR3 is built from 12 residues. V was shortened by 0 bases and J by 5 bases, with 7 bases between the two germline ends. Germline V gives CDR1 GTSNPN, CDR2 SVGIG (reference sequence).